This passage covers 31 T cell receptor beta chains from one sample sequenced in a study of technical replicates of blood from a handful of donors. Method: immunoSEQ multiplex PCR; TCRdb's copy keeps in-frame clones and lacks some. Among about 89,000 clones listed, 85% to 95% were seen once. Sequencing was done on a sample of T cells isolated from PBMCs. The receptors stem from a human donor in good health.

The chain recombines TRBV30 with TRBJ1-5; D not resolved. CDR3 length: 13 amino acids. Germline CDR1 GTSNPN, CDR2 SVGIG (reference sequence). V lost 0 bases to trimming and J lost 4 bases, with 7 bases between them. CDR3 residues: CAWSVWENQPQHF. CDR3 nucleotides: TGTGCCTGGAGTGTTTGGGAGAATCAGCCCCAGCATTTT.

The chain is built from TRBV5-1 and TRBJ1-2; TRBD1 agrees at 9 bases. From germline, CDR1 is SGHRS and CDR2 YFSETQ. The CDR3 length is 15 residues. Trimming removed 4 bases from V and 1 base from J; junction bases left unmatched: 5. Here the CDR3 DNA reads TGCGCCAGCAGCCTATGGACAGGGGTTAACTATGGCTACACCTTC. Residues: CASSLWTGVNYGYTF.

The V gene is TRBV2, the J gene TRBJ2-5; D possibly corresponds to TRBD1 (5 bases). Trimming cost V 4 bases and J 2 bases, with 14 bases left between them. The CDR3 has 15 residues. The germline gives CDR1 SNHLY, CDR2 FYNNEI. CDR3 sequence (DNA): TGTGCCAGCAGTGCTTCCAGGGTTGGTCAAGAGACCCAGTACTTC. Residues: CASSASRVGQETQYF.

V usage is TRBV19 and J usage is TRBJ1-1, with D possibly matching TRBD1 (5 bases). The germline V gene encodes CDR1 LNHDA and CDR2 SQIVND (reference sequence). This CDR3 contains 14 residues. Deletions cut 6 bases from V and 0 bases from J, with 11 bases between. The CDR3 nucleotides read TGTGCCAGTAGAATGCAGGGTTTGAACACTGAAGCTTTCTTT. Translated: CASRMQGLNTEAFF.

The gene calls are TRBV19 and TRBJ2-7, with TRBD2 matching over 7 bases. Trimming at V came to 3 bases and at J to 0 bases, leaving 5 bases not matched to a gene. CDR3 length equals 15 residues. Germline CDR1 and CDR2: LNHDA and SQIVND (reference sequence). The chain's CDR3 is CASSIGGSSSYEQYF. DNA of the CDR3: TGTGCCAGTAGTATCGGGGGGTCAAGCTCCTACGAGCAGTACTTC.

This sequence joins TRBV5-1 and TRBJ2-7, with 7 bases matching TRBD1. Germline V gene sequence: CDR1 SGHRS, CDR2 YFSETQ. The CDR3 has 14 residues. With V trimmed by 0 bases and J by 7 bases, 7 bases remained unmatched. The DNA of the CDR3 is TGCGCCAGCAGCTTGGCAGGGGGTGGGGGTGAGCAGTACTTC. This sequence encodes CASSLAGGGGEQYF.

V gene TRBV7-9 combines with J gene TRBJ2-5, with TRBD2 matching 8 bases. Germline V CDR1 and CDR2: SEHNR, FQNEAQ (reference sequence). Unmatched junction bases numbered 9, after V lost 3 bases and J lost 3 bases. The CDR3 has 16 residues. CDR3 in amino acids: CASSLAGGHTKETQYF. CDR3 bases: TGTGCCAGCAGCTTGGCGGGGGGCCACACTAAAGAGACCCAGTACTTC.

V and J are TRBV6-1 and TRBJ1-5, with D hard to call. Trimming cost V 6 bases and J 3 bases, with 15 bases left between them. Germline V gene data show CDR1 as MNHNS and CDR2 as SASEGT. The CDR3 is 15 amino acids. The CDR3 protein is CASRETPGDNQPQHF. CDR3 in DNA: TGTGCCAGCAGAGAGACTCCCGGGGACAATCAGCCCCAGCATTTT.

This clone was detected once. The chain recombines TRBV28 with TRBJ1-2; the match to TRBD1 covers 10 bases. Trimming took 6 bases from V and 7 from J; bases not matched to a gene: 14. This CDR3 spans 16 amino acids. CDR1 is MDHEN, CDR2 SYDVKM, per germline. The chain's CDR3 is CASRDLMNRDRGGYTF. The CDR3 coding sequence is TGTGCCAGCAGAGATCTTATGAACCGGGACAGGGGTGGCTACACCTTC.

CDR3 residues: CASSLEPGPTYEQYF. CDR3 in DNA: TGTGCCAGCAGCTTAGAACCGGGTCCGACCTACGAGCAGTACTTC. The rearrangement joins TRBV7-6 to TRBJ2-7; D unclear. CDR3 length: 15 amino acids. Germline CDR1 is SGHVS and CDR2 is FNYEAQ. Trimming left V 1 base short and J 2 bases short, with 12 bases between.

In its sample, this clone was seen a few times. The J gene is TRBJ2-2, the V gene TRBV29-1, with D perhaps matching TRBD2 (6 bases). The V and J ends lost 6 bases and 4 bases respectively, with 15 bases between them. Germline lookup yields CDR1 SQVTM and CDR2 ANQGSEA. This CDR3 spans 14 amino acids. CDR3 residues: CSVAGIAATGELFF. The DNA for the CDR3 is TGCAGCGTCGCTGGGATAGCGGCCACCGGGGAGCTGTTTTTT.

The CDR3 here is CASSLAHTGKTF. CDR3 in DNA: TGTGCCAGCAGCTTAGCGCACACAGGGAAGACCTTC. The chain combines TRBV7-8 with TRBJ1-2; maybe TRBD1 (6 bases). The germline V gene encodes CDR1 SGHVS and CDR2 FQNEAQ. The CDR3 extends over 12 amino acids. The germline V and J ends were trimmed by 0 bases and 14 bases, with 13 bases remaining between them.

V is TRBV7-9 and J is TRBJ2-5; 12 bases line up with TRBD2. The germline V gene encodes CDR1 SEHNR and CDR2 FQNEAQ (reference sequence). V lost 1 base and J lost 4; bases outside the gene matches: 4. This CDR3 comprises 16 residues. The CDR3 spells CASSLGLAGAGETQYF. The CDR3 DNA reads as TGTGCCAGCAGCTTAGGACTAGCGGGAGCCGGAGAGACCCAGTACTTC.

This sequence joins TRBV7-2 and TRBJ1-6, with 7 bases that match TRBD1. J gave up 10 bases and V 2 bases, and 11 bases lay outside the gene matches. The CDR3 extends over 16 amino acids. CDR1 and CDR2 from the germline V gene are SGHTA and FQGNSA. The CDR3 DNA follows: TGTGCCAGCAGCTTATTTATTTTACAGGGGCTCTCACCCCTCCACTTT. Its translation is CASSLFILQGLSPLHF.

V gene TRBV11-3 combines with J gene TRBJ2-5, with D hard to call. This CDR3 contains 13 residues. V lost 1 base, J lost 1 base, and 4 bases lay in between. Germline V gene lookup returns CDR1 SGHNT and CDR2 YENEEA. CDR3 amino acids: CASSLGSQETQYF. In DNA form, the CDR3 reads TGTGCCAGCAGCTTAGGCAGCCAAGAGACCCAGTACTTC.

V is TRBV28 and J is TRBJ1-5; tentative D call: TRBD1 (6 bases). Germline CDR1 reads MDHEN; CDR2 reads SYDVKM. The CDR3 spans 15 residues. With 8 bases removed from V and 3 bases from J, the gap between germline ends came to 17 bases. This CDR3 reads CASGDGGGFNQPQHF. DNA for the CDR3: TGTGCCAGCGGAGACGGGGGGGGCTTCAATCAGCCCCAGCATTTT.

This chain uses TRBV5-5 with TRBJ1-1, with D unclear. The V end lost 1 base, the J end lost 0 bases, and 7 bases lay between the germline ends. The CDR3 loop spans 14 amino acids. Germline loops: CDR1 SGHKS, CDR2 YYEKEE (reference sequence). The CDR3 region has the DNA TGTGCCAGCAGCTTGAACAGCATGAACACTGAAGCTTTCTTT. Its protein is CASSLNSMNTEAFF.

The genes are TRBV9 and TRBJ2-5; TRBD1 aligns across 9 bases. This CDR3 comprises 14 residues. The V segment lost 3 bases and the J segment 5 bases; nucleotides outside the gene matches: 5. Per the germline V gene, CDR1 is SGDLS and CDR2 is YYNGEE. This CDR3 is CASSAQGAMETQYF. DNA of the CDR3: TGTGCCAGCAGCGCACAGGGGGCCATGGAGACCCAGTACTTC.

The chain joins TRBV7-8 to TRBJ1-5; weak D call: TRBD1 (6 bases). Trimming left V 1 base short and J 6 bases short, with 16 bases between. The CDR3 is made up of 16 amino acids. Germline CDR1 and CDR2: SGHVS and FQNEAQ. Here the CDR3 DNA reads TGTGCCAGCAGCTTAGGGACAGTCACTCGGGGTCAGCCCCAGCATTTT. Encoded protein: CASSLGTVTRGQPQHF.

This clone was observed a few times. This rearrangement joins TRBV19 to TRBJ2-5, with 8 bases identical to TRBD1. This CDR3 is 13 amino acids long. CDR1 is LNHDA, CDR2 SQIVND, per germline (reference sequence). J gave up 5 bases and V 7 bases, and 6 bases lay outside the gene matches. The CDR3 bases are TGTGCCAGTACCCCAGGGGGCTGGGAGACCCAGTACTTC. This gives the protein CASTPGGWETQYF.

The rearrangement links TRBV4-1 to TRBJ1-1; 9 bases match TRBD1. Germline-derived CDR1 and CDR2 are MGHRA and YSYEKL. Trimming took 1 base from V and 0 from J; bases not matched to a gene: 9. This CDR3 spans 18 amino acids. Here the CDR3 DNA reads TGCGCCAGCAGCCAAGGGAGACAGGGGGGTAACATGAACACTGAAGCTTTCTTT. Its translation: CASSQGRQGGNMNTEAFF.

This clone was counted only a few times. CDR3 amino acids: CASSFRAGGFQPQHF. The CDR3 DNA reads TGTGCCAGCAGCTTTAGGGCAGGGGGATTTCAGCCCCAGCATTTT. The chain employs TRBV5-8 and TRBJ1-5, with 7 bases that match TRBD1. Per the germline V gene, CDR1 is SGHTS and CDR2 is YDEGEE. Unmatched junction bases numbered 8, after V lost 2 bases and J lost 6 bases. The CDR3 spans 15 residues.

This clone appeared a single time. This CDR3 reads CASSLSGVLNEQYF. CDR3 DNA sequence: TGTGCCAGCAGCTTATCGGGGGTGCTAAACGAGCAGTACTTC. V usage is TRBV7-8 and J usage is TRBJ2-7; perhaps TRBD2 as D (6 bases). CDR1 and CDR2 from the germline V gene are SGHVS and FQNEAQ. Trimming took 2 bases from V and 5 from J, leaving 13 bases between them. The CDR3 is made up of 14 amino acids.

The gene calls are TRBV6-1 and TRBJ1-1; a weak D match, TRBD1 (6 bases). V lost 6 bases and J 4 bases, leaving 9 bases between the germline ends. The CDR3 extends over 12 amino acids. Germline-derived CDR1 and CDR2 are MNHNS and SASEGT. This CDR3 is CASRPTGTEAFF. As DNA, the CDR3 is TGTGCCAGCAGACCGACAGGCACTGAAGCTTTCTTT.

This chain uses TRBV6-5 with TRBJ1-2; TRBD1 matches 8 bases. J lost 4 bases, V lost 6 bases, and 4 bases had no gene match. The V gene's germline CDR1 is MNHEY and CDR2 SVGAGI. The CDR3 is 13 amino acids. In nucleotides, the CDR3 is TGTGCCAGCAGCGATGACAGGGGCTATGGCTACACCTTC. Amino acids: CASSDDRGYGYTF.

This chain connects TRBV2 to TRBJ2-7; weak D call: TRBD1 (6 bases). This CDR3 is 13 amino acids long. With 3 bases removed from V and 2 bases from J, the gap between germline ends came to 8 bases. CDR1 is SNHLY and CDR2 is FYNNEI in the germline V gene. In DNA form, the CDR3 reads TGTGCCAGCAGTGAGGGGGCTACCTACGAGCAGTACTTC. This sequence encodes CASSEGATYEQYF.

This chain uses TRBV30 with TRBJ1-2; tentatively, D is TRBD1 (5 bases). In germline, CDR1 is GTSNPN, CDR2 SVGIG (reference sequence). Trimming shortened V by 1 base and J by 7 bases, and 16 bases separated the two germline ends. CDR3 size: 14 residues. The CDR3 is CAWSAGEGISGYTF. The CDR3 bases are TGTGCCTGGAGTGCTGGGGAGGGGATCAGTGGCTACACCTTC.

This sequence joins TRBV6-1 and TRBJ2-4; D unresolved. Trimming shortened V by 2 bases and J by 1 base, and 18 bases separated the two germline ends. This CDR3 is 18 amino acids long. Germline V gives CDR1 MNHNS, CDR2 SASEGT. The CDR3 loop reads CASSETIRPIKAKNIQYF. CDR3 nucleotides: TGTGCCAGCAGTGAAACTATTAGGCCAATTAAGGCCAAAAACATTCAGTACTTC.

The genes are TRBV15 and TRBJ2-1; D is possibly TRBD2 (5 bases). The CDR3 covers 17 residues. Germline CDR1 is LNHNV and CDR2 is YYDKDF (reference sequence). V gave up 0 bases and J gave up 0 bases, with 12 bases separating them. The CDR3 coding sequence is TGTGCCACCAGCAGAGATGGAAGCGGCAACTCCTACAATGAGCAGTTCTTC. This sequence encodes CATSRDGSGNSYNEQFF.

The chain carries TRBV28 and TRBJ2-2, with a tentative D call TRBD2 (6 bases). The CDR3 extends over 15 amino acids. Germline-derived CDR1 and CDR2 are MDHEN and SYDVKM. V dropped 6 bases and J dropped 4 bases, with 15 bases sitting between them. The CDR3 nucleotides read TGTGCCAGCAGCTCGCGGGCGACTAGCACCGGGGAGCTGTTTTTT. This gives the protein CASSSRATSTGELFF.

The chain has TRBV27 and TRBJ1-1; the D is unclear. The CDR3 totals 14 residues. Trimming pared 2 bases from V and 4 bases from J, leaving 11 bases between. The germline CDR1 and CDR2 sequences are MNHEY and SMNVEV (reference sequence). The CDR3 bases are TGTGCCAGCAGTTTAACCCGCCCGAGCACTGAAGCTTTCTTT. Protein sequence: CASSLTRPSTEAFF.